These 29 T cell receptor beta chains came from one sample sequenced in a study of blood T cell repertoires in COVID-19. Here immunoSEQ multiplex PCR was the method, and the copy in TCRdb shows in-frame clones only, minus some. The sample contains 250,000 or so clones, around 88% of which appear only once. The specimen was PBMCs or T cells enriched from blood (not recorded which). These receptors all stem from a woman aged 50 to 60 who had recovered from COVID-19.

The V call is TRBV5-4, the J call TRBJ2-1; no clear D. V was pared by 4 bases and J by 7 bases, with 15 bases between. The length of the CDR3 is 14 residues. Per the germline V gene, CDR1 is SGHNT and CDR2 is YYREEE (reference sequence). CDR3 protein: CASSPPLQNNEQFF. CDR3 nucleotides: TGTGCCAGCAGCCCCCCCTTACAGAATAATGAGCAGTTCTTC.

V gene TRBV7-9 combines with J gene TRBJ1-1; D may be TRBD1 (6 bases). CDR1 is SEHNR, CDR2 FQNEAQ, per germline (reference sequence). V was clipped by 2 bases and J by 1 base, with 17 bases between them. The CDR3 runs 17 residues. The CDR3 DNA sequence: TGTGCCAGCAGCTTATGGACCGGGACATACGAGAACACTGAAGCTTTCTTT. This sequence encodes CASSLWTGTYENTEAFF.

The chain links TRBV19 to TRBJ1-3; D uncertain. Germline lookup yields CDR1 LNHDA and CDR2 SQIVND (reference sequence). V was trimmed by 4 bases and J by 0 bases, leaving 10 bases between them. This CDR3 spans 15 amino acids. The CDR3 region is CASSTQENSGNTIYF. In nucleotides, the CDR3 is TGTGCCAGTAGTACCCAAGAGAACTCTGGAAACACCATATATTTT.

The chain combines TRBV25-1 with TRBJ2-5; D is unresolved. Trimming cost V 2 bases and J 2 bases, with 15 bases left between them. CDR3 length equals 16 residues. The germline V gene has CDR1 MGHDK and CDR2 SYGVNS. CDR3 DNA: TGTGCCAGCAGTGAAGGTCGGAGCAGAGTACAAGAGACCCAGTACTTC. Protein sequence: CASSEGRSRVQETQYF.

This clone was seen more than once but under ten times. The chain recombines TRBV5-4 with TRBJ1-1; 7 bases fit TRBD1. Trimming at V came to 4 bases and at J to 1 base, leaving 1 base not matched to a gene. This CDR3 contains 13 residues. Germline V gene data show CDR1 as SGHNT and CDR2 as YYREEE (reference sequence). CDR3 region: CASSRDRNTEAFF. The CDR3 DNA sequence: TGTGCCAGCAGCAGGGACAGGAACACTGAAGCTTTCTTT. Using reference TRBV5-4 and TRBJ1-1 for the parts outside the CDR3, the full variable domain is ETGVTQSPTHLIKTRGQQVTLRCSSQSGHNTVSWYQQALGQGPQFIFQYYREEENGRGNFPPRFSGLQFPNYSSELNVNALELDDSALYLCASSRDRNTEAFFGQGTRLTVV.

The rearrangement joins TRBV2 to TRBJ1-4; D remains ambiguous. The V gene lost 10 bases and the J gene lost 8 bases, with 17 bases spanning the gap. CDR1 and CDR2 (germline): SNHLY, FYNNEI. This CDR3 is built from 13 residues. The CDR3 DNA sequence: TGTGCCACCCGGGCGGGAGGAGAGGAAAAACTGTTTTTT. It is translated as CATRAGGEEKLFF.

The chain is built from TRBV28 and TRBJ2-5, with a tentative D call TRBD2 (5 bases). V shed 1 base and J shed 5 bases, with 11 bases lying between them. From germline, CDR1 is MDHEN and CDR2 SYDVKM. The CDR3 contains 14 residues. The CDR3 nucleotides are TGTGCCAGCAGTTTATACGTCAGGAGGGAGACCCAGTACTTC. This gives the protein CASSLYVRRETQYF.

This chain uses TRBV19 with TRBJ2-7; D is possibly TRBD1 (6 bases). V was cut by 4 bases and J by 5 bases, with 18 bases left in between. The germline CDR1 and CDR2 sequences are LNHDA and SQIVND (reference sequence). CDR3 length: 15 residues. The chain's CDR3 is CASSTLRGLEDEQYF. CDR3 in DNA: TGTGCCAGTAGTACCCTCAGGGGCTTGGAGGACGAGCAGTACTTC.

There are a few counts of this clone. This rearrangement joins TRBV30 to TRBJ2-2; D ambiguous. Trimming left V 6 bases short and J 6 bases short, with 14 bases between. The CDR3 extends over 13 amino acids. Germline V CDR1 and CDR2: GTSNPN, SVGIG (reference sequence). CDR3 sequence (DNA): TGTGCCTGCCTTCGGTCCTCCGCCGGGGAGCTGTTTTTT. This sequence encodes CACLRSSAGELFF.

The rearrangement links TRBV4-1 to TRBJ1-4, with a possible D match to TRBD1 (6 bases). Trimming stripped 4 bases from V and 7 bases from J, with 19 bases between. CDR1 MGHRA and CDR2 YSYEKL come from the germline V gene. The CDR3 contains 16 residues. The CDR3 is CASSRNRATGGEKLFF. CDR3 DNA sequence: TGCGCCAGCAGCCGAAACAGGGCAACGGGGGGTGAAAAACTGTTTTTT.

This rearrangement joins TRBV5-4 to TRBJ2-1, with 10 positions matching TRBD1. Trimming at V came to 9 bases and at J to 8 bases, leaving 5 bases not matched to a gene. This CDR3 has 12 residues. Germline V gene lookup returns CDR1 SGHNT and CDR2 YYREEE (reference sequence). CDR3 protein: CATRDRGYEQFF. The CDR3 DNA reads TGTGCCACCCGGGACAGGGGTTATGAGCAGTTCTTC.

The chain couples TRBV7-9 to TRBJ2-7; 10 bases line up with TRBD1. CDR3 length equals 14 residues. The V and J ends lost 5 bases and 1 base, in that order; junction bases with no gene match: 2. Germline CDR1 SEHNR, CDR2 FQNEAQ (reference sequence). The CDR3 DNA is TGTGCCAGCAGCGTGGGACAGGGGTCCTACGAGCAGTACTTC. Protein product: CASSVGQGSYEQYF. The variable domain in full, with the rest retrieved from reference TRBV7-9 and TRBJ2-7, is DTGVSQNPRHKITKRGQNVTFRCDPISEHNRLYWYRQTLGQGPEFLTYFQNEAQLEKSRLLSDRFSAERPKGSFSTLEIQRTEQGDSAMYLCASSVGQGSYEQYFGPGTRLTVT.

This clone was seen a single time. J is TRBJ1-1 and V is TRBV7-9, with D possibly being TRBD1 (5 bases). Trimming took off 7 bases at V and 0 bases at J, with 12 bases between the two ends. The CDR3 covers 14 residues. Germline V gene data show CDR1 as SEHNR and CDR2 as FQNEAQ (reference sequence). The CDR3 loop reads CASNPGQLNTEAFF. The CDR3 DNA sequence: TGTGCCAGCAACCCAGGGCAGCTGAACACTGAAGCTTTCTTT.

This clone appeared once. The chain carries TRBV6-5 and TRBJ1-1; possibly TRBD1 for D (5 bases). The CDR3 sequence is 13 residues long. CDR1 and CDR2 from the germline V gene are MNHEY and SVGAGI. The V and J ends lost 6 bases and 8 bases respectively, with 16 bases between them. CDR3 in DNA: TGTGCCAGCAGGGACATGCTCAGGACGGAAGCTTTCTTT. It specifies CASRDMLRTEAFF.

CDR3 sequence: CASMTLRGGNTGELFF. The CDR3 coding sequence is TGTGCCAGCATGACTCTAAGAGGGGGCAACACCGGGGAGCTGTTTTTT. This chain connects TRBV28 to TRBJ2-2, with TRBD1 matching 7 bases. The CDR3 is 16 amino acids. V dropped 7 bases and J dropped 2; count of bases not matched to a gene: 10. Germline values: CDR1 MDHEN, CDR2 SYDVKM. Full variable domain (remainder filled in from reference TRBV28 and TRBJ2-2): DVKVTQSSRYLVKRTGEKVFLECVQDMDHENMFWYRQDPGLGLRLIYFSYDVKMKEKGDIPEGYSVSREKKERFSLILESASTNQTSMYLCASMTLRGGNTGELFFGEGSRLTVL.

The CDR3 nucleotides read TGCGCCAGCACTGGACAGGGGGCATCCTACGAGCAGTACTTC. Translated: CASTGQGASYEQYF. The gene calls are TRBV10-2 and TRBJ2-7; 11 nucleotides line up with TRBD1. V was pared by 7 bases and J by 1 base, with 3 bases of the junction left unmatched. Germline lookup yields CDR1 WSHSY and CDR2 SAAADI. CDR3 length: 14 amino acids.

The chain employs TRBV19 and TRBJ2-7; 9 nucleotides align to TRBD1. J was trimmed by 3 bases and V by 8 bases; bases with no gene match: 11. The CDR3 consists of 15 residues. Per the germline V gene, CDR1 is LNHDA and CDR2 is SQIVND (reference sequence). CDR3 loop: CASCAGTGSVYEQYF. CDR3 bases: TGTGCCAGTTGCGCGGGGACAGGGAGTGTCTACGAGCAGTACTTC.

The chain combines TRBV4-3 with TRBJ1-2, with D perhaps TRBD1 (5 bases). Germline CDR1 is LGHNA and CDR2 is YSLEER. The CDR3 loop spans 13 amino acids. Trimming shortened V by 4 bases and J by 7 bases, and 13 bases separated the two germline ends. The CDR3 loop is CASSPRPGGGYTF. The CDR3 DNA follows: TGCGCCAGCAGCCCCAGGCCCGGGGGTGGCTACACCTTC.

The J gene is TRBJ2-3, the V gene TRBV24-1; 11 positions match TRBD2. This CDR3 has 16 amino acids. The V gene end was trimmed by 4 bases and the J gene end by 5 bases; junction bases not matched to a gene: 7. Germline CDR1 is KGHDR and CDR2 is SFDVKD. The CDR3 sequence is CATSDPTSGGRDTQYF. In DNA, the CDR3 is TGTGCCACCAGTGACCCCACTAGCGGGGGTAGAGATACGCAGTATTTT.

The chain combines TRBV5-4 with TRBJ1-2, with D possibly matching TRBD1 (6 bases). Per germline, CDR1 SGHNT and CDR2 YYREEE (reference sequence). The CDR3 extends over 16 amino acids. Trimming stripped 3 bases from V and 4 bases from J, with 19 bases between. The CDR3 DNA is TGTGCCAGCAGCTCGCCGGGAGGGAGGGGGACCTATGGCTACACCTTC. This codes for CASSSPGGRGTYGYTF.

CDR3 region: CASSLTGGGDTEAFF. Here the CDR3 DNA reads TGTGCCAGCAGCCTCACAGGGGGAGGAGACACTGAAGCTTTCTTT. The chain joins TRBV3-1 (or the pseudogene TRBV3-2) to TRBJ1-1, with 8 bases fitting TRBD1. The CDR3 spans 15 residues. V trimming: 4 bases; J trimming: 3 bases; junction bases outside the gene matches: 7. CDR1 LGHDT and CDR2 YNNKEL come from the germline V gene (reference sequence).

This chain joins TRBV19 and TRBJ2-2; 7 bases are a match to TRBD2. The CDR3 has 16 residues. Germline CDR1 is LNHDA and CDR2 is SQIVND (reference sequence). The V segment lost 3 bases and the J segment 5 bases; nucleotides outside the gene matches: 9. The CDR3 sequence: CASSILLGEGTGELFF. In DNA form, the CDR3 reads TGTGCCAGTAGTATTTTGCTCGGGGAGGGGACCGGGGAGCTGTTTTTT.

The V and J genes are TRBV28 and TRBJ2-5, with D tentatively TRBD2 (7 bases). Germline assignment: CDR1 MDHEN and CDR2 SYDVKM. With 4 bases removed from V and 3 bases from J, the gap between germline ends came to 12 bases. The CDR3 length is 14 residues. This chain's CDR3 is CASSSPGGKETQYF. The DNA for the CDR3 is TGTGCCAGCAGTTCGCCGGGGGGCAAAGAGACCCAGTACTTC.

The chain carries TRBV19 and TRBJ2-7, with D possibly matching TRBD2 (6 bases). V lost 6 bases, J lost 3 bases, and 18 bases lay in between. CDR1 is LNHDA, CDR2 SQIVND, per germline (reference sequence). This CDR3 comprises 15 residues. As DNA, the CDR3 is TGTGCCAGTAGCCCGGGGGTTATGGTCATCTACGAGCAGTACTTC. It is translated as CASSPGVMVIYEQYF.

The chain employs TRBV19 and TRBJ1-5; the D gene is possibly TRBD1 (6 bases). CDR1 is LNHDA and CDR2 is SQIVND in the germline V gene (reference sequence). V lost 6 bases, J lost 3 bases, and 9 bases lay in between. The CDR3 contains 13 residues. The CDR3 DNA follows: TGTGCCAGTAGCGGGGACACCAATCAGCCCCAGCATTTT. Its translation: CASSGDTNQPQHF.

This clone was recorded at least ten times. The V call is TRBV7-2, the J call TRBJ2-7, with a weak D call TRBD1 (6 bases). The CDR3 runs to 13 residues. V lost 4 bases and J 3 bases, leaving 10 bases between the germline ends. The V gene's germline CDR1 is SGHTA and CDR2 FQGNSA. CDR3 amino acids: CASSSIRGYEQYF. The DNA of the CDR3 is TGTGCCAGCAGCTCAATCAGGGGCTACGAGCAGTACTTC.

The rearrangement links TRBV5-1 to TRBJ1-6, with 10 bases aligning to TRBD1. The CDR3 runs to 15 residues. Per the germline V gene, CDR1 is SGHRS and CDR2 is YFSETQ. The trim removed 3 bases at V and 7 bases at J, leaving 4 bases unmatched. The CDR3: CASSWEGQGNSPLHF. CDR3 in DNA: TGCGCCAGCAGCTGGGAGGGACAGGGGAATTCACCCCTCCACTTT.

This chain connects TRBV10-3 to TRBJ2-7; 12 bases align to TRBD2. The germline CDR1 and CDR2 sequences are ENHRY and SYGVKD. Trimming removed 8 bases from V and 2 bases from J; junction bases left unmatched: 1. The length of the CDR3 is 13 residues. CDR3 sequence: CAIRTSGAYEQYF. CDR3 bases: TGTGCCATCCGGACTAGCGGGGCCTACGAGCAGTACTTC.

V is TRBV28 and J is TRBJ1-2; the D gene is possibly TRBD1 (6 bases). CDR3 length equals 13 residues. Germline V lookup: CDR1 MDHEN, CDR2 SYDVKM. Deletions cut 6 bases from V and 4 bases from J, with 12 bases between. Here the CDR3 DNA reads TGTGCCAGCAGCCCAGGACAGTTCTATGGCTACACCTTC. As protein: CASSPGQFYGYTF.